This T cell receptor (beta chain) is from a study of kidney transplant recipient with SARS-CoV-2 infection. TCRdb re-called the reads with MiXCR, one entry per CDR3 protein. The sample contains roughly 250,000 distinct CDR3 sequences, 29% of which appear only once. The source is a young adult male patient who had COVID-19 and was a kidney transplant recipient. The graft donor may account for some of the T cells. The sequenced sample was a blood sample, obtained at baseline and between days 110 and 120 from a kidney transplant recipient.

CDR3 DNA: TGCGCCAGCAAGACTAGCGGCACAGATACGCAGTATTTT. As protein: CASKTSGTDTQYF. V usage is TRBV5-1 and J usage is TRBJ2-3; 8 bases agree with TRBD2. The CDR3 has 13 residues. The V segment lost 6 bases and the J segment 1 base; nucleotides outside the gene matches: 1. Germline lookup yields CDR1 SGHRS and CDR2 YFSETQ.